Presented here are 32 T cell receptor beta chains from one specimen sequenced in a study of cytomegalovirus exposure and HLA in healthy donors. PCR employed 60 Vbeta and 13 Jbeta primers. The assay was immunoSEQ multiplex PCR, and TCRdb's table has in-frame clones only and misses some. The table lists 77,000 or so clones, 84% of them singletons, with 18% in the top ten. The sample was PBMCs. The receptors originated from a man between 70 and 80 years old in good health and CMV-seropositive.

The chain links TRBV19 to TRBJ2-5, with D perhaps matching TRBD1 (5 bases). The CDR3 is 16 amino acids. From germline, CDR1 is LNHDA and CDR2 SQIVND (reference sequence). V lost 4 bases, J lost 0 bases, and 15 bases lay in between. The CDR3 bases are TGTGCCAGTAGTACCCACCACAGGAACTACCAAGAGACCCAGTACTTC. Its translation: CASSTHHRNYQETQYF.

In DNA, the CDR3 is TGTGCCAGTAGGTCAGGGATGGATGGCTACACCTTC. The encoded protein is CASRSGMDGYTF. This chain joins TRBV19 and TRBJ1-2; possibly TRBD1 for D (5 bases). There are 12 residues in the CDR3. With 6 bases removed from V and 6 bases from J, the gap between germline ends came to 11 bases. CDR1 and CDR2 from the germline V gene are LNHDA and SQIVND (reference sequence).

The CDR3 region has the DNA TGTGCAAGTCGCACTGGACAGGGGAACGGTACGCAGTATTTT. Its protein is CASRTGQGNGTQYF. This chain connects TRBV12-2 to TRBJ2-3; TRBD1 is the table's D call, not checked against the DNA. TRBV12-2 is tagged as a pseudogene. There are 14 residues in the CDR3.

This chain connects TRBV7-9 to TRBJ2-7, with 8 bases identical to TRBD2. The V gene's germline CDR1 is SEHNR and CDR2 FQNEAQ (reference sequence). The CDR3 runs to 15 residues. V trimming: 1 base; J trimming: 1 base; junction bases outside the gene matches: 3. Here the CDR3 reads CASSLVGTSSYEQYF. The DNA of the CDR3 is TGTGCCAGCAGCTTAGTCGGGACTAGTTCCTACGAGCAGTACTTC. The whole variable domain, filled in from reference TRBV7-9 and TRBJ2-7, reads DTGVSQNPRHKITKRGQNVTFRCDPISEHNRLYWYRQTLGQGPEFLTYFQNEAQLEKSRLLSDRFSAERPKGSFSTLEIQRTEQGDSAMYLCASSLVGTSSYEQYFGPGTRLTVT.

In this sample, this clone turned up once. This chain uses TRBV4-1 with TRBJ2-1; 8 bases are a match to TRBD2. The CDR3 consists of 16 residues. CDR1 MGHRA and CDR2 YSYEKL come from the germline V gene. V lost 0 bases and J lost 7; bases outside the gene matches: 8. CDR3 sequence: CASSQESSGTRNEQFF. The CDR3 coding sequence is TGCGCCAGCAGCCAAGAGAGTAGCGGGACTAGAAATGAGCAGTTCTTC.

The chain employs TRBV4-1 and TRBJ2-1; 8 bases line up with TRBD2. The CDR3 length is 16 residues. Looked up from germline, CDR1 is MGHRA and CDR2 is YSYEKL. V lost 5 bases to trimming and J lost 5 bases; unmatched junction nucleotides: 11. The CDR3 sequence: CASSYMAGGLHNEQFF. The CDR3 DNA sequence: TGCGCCAGCAGCTATATGGCGGGAGGACTACACAATGAGCAGTTCTTC.

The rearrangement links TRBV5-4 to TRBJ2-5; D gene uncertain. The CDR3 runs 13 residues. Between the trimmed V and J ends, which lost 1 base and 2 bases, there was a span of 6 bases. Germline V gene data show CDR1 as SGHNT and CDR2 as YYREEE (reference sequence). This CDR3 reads CASSLIGQETQYF. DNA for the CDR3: TGTGCCAGCAGCTTGATCGGGCAAGAGACCCAGTACTTC. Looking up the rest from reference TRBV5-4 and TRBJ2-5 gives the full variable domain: ETGVTQSPTHLIKTRGQQVTLRCSSQSGHNTVSWYQQALGQGPQFIFQYYREEENGRGNFPPRFSGLQFPNYSSELNVNALELDDSALYLCASSLIGQETQYFGPGTRLLVL.

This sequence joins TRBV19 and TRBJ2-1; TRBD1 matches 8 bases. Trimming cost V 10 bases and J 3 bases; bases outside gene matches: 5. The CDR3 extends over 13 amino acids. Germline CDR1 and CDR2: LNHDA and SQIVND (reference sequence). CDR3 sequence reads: CATEDRVYNEQFF. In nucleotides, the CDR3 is TGTGCCACCGAGGACAGGGTCTACAATGAGCAGTTCTTC.

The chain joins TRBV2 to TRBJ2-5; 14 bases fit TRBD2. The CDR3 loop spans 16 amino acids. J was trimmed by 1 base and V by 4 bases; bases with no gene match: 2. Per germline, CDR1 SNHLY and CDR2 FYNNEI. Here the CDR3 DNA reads TGTGCCAGCAGTGGGACTAGCGGGGGGATCCAAGAGACCCAGTACTTC. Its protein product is CASSGTSGGIQETQYF. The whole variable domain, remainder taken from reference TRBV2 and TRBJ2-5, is EPEVTQTPSHQVTQMGQEVILRCVPISNHLYFYWYRQILGQKVEFLVSFYNNEISEKSEIFDDQFSVERPDGSNFTLKIRSTKLEDSAMYFCASSGTSGGIQETQYFGPGTRLLVL.

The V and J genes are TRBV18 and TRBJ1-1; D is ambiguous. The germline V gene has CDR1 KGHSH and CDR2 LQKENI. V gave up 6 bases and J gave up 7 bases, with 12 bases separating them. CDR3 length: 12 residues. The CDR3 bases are TGTGCCAGCTCCGCTCACGCGTTTGAAGCTTTCTTT. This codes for CASSAHAFEAFF.

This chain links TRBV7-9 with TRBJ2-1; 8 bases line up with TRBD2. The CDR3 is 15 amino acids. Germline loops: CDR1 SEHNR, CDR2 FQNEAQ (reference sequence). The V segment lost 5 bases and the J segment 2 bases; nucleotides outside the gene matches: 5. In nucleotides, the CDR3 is TGTGCCAGCAGCCCGAGCGGGAGCACCTACAATGAGCAGTTCTTC. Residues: CASSPSGSTYNEQFF.

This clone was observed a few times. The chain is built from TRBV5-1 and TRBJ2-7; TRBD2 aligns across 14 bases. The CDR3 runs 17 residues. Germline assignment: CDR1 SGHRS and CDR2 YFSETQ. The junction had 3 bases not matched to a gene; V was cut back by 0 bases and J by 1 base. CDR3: CASSLGGLAGGSYEQYF. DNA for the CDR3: TGCGCCAGCAGCTTGGGAGGACTAGCGGGAGGATCCTACGAGCAGTACTTC.

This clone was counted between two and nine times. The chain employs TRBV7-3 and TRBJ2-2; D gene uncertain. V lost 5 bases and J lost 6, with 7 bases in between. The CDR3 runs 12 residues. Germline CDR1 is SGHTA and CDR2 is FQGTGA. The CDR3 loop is CASSVSAGELFF. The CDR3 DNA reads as TGTGCCAGCAGCGTTAGTGCCGGGGAGCTGTTTTTT.

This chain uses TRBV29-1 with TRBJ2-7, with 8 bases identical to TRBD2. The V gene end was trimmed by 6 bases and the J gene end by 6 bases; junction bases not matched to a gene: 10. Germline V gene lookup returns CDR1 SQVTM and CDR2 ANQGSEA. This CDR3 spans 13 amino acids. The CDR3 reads CSVRGAGGTEQYF. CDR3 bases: TGCAGCGTGCGGGGGGCAGGCGGTACCGAGCAGTACTTC.

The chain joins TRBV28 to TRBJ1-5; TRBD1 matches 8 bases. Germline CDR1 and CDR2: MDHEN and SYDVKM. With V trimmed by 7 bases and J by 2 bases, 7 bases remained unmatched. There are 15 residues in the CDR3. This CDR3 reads CASTSGGGGNQPQHF. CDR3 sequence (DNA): TGTGCCAGCACATCAGGGGGCGGGGGCAATCAGCCCCAGCATTTT.

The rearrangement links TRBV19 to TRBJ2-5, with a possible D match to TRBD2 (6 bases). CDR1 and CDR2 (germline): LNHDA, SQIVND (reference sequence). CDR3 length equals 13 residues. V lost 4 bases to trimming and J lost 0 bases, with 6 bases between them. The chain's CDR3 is CASSRDYQETQYF. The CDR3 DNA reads TGTGCCAGTAGTAGGGACTACCAAGAGACCCAGTACTTC.

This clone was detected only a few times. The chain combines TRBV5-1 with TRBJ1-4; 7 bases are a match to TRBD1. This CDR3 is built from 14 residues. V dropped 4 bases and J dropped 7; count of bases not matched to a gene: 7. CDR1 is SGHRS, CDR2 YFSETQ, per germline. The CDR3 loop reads CASSPRGHGEKLFF. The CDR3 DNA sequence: TGCGCCAGCAGCCCGAGGGGGCATGGTGAAAAACTGTTTTTT. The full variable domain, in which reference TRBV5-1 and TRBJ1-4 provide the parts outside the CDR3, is KAGVTQTPRYLIKTRGQQVTLSCSPISGHRSVSWYQQTPGQGLQFLFEYFSETQRNKGNFPGRFSGRQFSNSRSEMNVSTLELGDSALYLCASSPRGHGEKLFFGSGTQLSVL.

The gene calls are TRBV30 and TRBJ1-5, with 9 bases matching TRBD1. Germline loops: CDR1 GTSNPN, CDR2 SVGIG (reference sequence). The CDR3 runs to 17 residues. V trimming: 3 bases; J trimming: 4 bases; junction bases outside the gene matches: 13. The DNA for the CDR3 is TGTGCCTGGAGAGAAAGGACCGGGACAGGGAGGAATCAGCCCCAGCATTTT. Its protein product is CAWRERTGTGRNQPQHF.

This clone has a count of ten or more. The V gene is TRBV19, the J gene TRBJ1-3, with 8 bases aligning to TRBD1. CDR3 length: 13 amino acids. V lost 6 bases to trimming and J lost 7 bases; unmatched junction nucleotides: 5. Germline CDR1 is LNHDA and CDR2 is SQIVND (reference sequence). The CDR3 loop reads CASSSQGANTIYF. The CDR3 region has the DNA TGTGCCAGTAGCTCGCAGGGGGCGAACACCATATATTTT.

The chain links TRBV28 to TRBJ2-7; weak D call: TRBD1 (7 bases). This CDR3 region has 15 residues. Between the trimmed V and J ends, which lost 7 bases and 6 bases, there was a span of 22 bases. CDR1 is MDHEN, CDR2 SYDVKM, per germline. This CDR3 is CASTPGDREVREQYF. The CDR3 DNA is TGTGCCAGCACCCCAGGTGACAGGGAGGTGCGCGAGCAGTACTTC.

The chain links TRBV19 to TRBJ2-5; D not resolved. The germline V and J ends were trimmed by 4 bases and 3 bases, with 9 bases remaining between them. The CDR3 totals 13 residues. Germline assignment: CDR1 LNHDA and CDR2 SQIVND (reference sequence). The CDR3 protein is CASSNQQKETQYF. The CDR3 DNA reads TGTGCCAGTAGTAATCAACAGAAAGAGACCCAGTACTTC.

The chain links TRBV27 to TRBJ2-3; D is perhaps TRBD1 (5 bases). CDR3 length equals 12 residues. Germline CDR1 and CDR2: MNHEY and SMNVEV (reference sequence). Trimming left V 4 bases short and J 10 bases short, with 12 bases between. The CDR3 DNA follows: TGTGCCAGCAGTTCAAGTAGGGGCGCGCAGTATTTT. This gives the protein CASSSSRGAQYF.

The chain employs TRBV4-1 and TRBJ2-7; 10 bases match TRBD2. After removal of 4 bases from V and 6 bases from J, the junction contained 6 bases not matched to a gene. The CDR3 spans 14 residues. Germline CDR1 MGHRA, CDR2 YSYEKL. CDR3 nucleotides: TGCGCCAGCAGCCGTACCGGGACTAGCGCCGAGCAGTACTTC. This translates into CASSRTGTSAEQYF.

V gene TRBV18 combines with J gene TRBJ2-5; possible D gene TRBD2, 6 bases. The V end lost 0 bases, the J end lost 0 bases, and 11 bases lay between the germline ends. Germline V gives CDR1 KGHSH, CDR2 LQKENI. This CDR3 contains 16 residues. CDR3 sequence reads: CASSPPGGAYQETQYF. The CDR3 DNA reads TGTGCCAGCTCACCACCGGGCGGGGCGTACCAAGAGACCCAGTACTTC.

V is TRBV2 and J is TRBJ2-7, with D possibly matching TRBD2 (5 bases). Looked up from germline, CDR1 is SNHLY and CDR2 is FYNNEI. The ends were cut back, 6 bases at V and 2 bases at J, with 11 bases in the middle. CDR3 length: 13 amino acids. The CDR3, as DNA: TGTGCCAGCAGGGCCGGGAACCCCTACGAGCAGTACTTC. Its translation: CASRAGNPYEQYF.

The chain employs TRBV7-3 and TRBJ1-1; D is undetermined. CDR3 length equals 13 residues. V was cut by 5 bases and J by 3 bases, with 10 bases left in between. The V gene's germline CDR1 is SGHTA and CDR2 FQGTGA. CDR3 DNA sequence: TGTGCCAGCAGCAATCAGGAGGACACTGAAGCTTTCTTT. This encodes CASSNQEDTEAFF.

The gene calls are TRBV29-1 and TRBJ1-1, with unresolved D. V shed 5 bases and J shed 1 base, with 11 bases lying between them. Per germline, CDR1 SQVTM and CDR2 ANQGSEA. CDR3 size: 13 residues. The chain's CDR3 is CSVLTTGNTEAFF. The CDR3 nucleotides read TGCAGCGTTTTGACGACGGGGAACACTGAAGCTTTCTTT.

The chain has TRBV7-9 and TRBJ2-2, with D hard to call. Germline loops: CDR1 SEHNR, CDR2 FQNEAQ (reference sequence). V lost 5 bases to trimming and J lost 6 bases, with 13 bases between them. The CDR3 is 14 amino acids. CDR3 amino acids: CASSDSLVAGELFF. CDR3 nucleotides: TGTGCCAGCAGCGACTCCCTGGTAGCCGGGGAGCTGTTTTTT.

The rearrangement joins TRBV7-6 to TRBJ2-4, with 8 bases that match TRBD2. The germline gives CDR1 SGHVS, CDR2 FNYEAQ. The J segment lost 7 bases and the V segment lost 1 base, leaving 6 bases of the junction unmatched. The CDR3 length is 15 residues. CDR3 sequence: CASSLGGGPGNIQYF. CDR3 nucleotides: TGTGCCAGCAGCTTAGGCGGGGGGCCGGGGAACATTCAGTACTTC.

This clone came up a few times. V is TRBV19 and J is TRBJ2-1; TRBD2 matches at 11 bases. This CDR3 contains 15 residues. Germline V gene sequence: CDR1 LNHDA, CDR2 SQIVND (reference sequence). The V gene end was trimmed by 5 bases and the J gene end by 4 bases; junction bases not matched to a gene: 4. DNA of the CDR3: TGTGCCAGTAGTTCACTAGCGGGGGCGTACAATGAGCAGTTCTTC. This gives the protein CASSSLAGAYNEQFF.

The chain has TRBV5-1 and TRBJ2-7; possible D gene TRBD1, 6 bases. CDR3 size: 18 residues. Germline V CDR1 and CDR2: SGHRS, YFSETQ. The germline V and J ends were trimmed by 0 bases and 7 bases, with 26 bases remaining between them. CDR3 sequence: CASSLGVSGQSIRREQYF. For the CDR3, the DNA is TGCGCCAGCAGCTTGGGGGTGTCAGGACAGAGCATACGAAGGGAGCAGTACTTC. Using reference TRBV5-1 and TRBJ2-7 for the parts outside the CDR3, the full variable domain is KAGVTQTPRYLIKTRGQQVTLSCSPISGHRSVSWYQQTPGQGLQFLFEYFSETQRNKGNFPGRFSGRQFSNSRSEMNVSTLELGDSALYLCASSLGVSGQSIRREQYFGPGTRLTVT.

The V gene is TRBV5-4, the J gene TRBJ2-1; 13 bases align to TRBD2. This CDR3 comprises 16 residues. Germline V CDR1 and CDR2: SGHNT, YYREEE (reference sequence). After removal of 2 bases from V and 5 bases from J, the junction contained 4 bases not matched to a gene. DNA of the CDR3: TGTGCCAGCAGCTTTGGAGGGACTAGCGGGGACAATGAGCAGTTCTTC. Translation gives CASSFGGTSGDNEQFF.